This TCR beta chain was recovered during a study of T cell repertoires in cytomegalovirus infection. Study at large: CMV infection plus the matching HLA type was flagged by public TCR beta signatures.

This clonotype was observed a handful of times. What it binds is not known. TCRdb analysed the reads with MiXCR anew, one entry per CDR3 protein. The sample yields about 400,000 distinct CDR3 sequences, 15% to 20% seen once. Overall study findings and caveats: The ex vivo response showed dominance by HLA-C-restricted CMV-specific TCR beta clonotypes.

The V gene's germline CDR1 is SGHKS and CDR2 YYEKEE (reference sequence). The trim removed 3 bases at V and 4 bases at J, leaving 11 bases unmatched. The CDR3 sequence is 16 residues long. The receptor comes from a human donor in good health (CMV status not recorded). Some clones in this sample may be carry-over from other donors' samples. This sequence joins TRBV5-5 and TRBJ1-1, with 8 positions matching TRBD1. The sample taken for sequencing was PBMCs. In nucleotides, the CDR3 is TGTGCCAGCAGCTCCGGGACAGGATTCGGGGGCACTGAAGCTTTCTTT. It yields the protein CASSSGTGFGGTEAFF.